What follows are 32 T cell receptor beta chains derived from one specimen sequenced in a study of T-cell memory formation after mild COVID-19. TCRdb analysed the 5' RACE reads with MiXCR anew, one entry per CDR3 protein. Among around 110,000 distinct CDR3 sequences listed, about 18% were seen once. The sequenced sample was PBMCs or a T cell subset sorted from them (not recorded which). The receptors originated from an adult woman who had mild COVID-19 (a few samples of this study predate the infection). Cell type and time point are not known.

This clonotype came up a few times. The chain combines TRBV7-6 with TRBJ1-2, with D maybe TRBD1 (5 bases). Trimming removed 4 bases at V and 1 base at J, with 13 bases between. The V gene's germline CDR1 is SGHVS and CDR2 FNYEAQ. The CDR3 totals 15 residues. The CDR3 region has the DNA TGTGCCAGCAGCTACCAGGGAGAGGGTAACTATGGCTACACCTTC. Translating it yields CASSYQGEGNYGYTF.

The rearrangement joins TRBV29-1 to TRBJ2-2; D ambiguous. The ends were cut back, 5 bases at V and 0 bases at J, with 13 bases in the middle. The germline V gene encodes CDR1 SQVTM and CDR2 ANQGSEA. The CDR3 length is 15 residues. The DNA of the CDR3 is TGCAGCGTTACCAAAGAAGGCCCGAACACCGGGGAGCTGTTTTTT. It specifies CSVTKEGPNTGELFF.

The chain joins TRBV11-2 to TRBJ2-1; 9 positions agree with TRBD2. Germline V gene lookup returns CDR1 SGHAT and CDR2 FQNNGV. This CDR3 is 17 amino acids long. The trim removed 2 bases at V and 5 bases at J, leaving 10 bases unmatched. The CDR3 loop reads CASSLSRAGGPHNEQFF. The CDR3 DNA reads as TGTGCCAGCAGCTTATCGCGGGCGGGGGGGCCCCACAATGAGCAGTTCTTC.

There are a few counts of this clonotype. The chain recombines TRBV5-1 with TRBJ1-2; a possible D gene is TRBD1 (5 bases). Trimming removed 1 base from V and 7 bases from J, with 11 bases in between. This CDR3 is 13 amino acids long. In germline, CDR1 is SGHRS, CDR2 YFSETQ. CDR3 amino acids: CASSLSGGGGYTF. The CDR3 nucleotides are TGCGCCAGCAGCTTGTCCGGGGGAGGTGGCTACACCTTC.

This chain joins TRBV3-1 and TRBJ1-1; maybe TRBD1 (5 bases). Trimming took off 3 bases at V and 5 bases at J, with 16 bases between the two ends. The CDR3 totals 15 residues. CDR1 is LGHDT and CDR2 is YNNKEL in the germline V gene (reference sequence). The CDR3: CASSHGRQGGTEAFF. Written as DNA, the CDR3 is TGTGCCAGCAGCCACGGTCGGCAGGGTGGGACTGAAGCTTTCTTT.

V is TRBV4-1 and J is TRBJ2-7; 7 nucleotides match TRBD1. The CDR3 extends over 13 amino acids. Germline CDR1 is MGHRA and CDR2 is YSYEKL. Trimming cost V 4 bases and J 2 bases; bases outside gene matches: 2. The CDR3 is CASSPDRAYEQYF. The CDR3 DNA sequence: TGCGCCAGCAGCCCAGACAGGGCCTACGAGCAGTACTTC.

The V call is TRBV6-1, the J call TRBJ1-1, with D perhaps matching TRBD1 (5 bases). Germline loops: CDR1 MNHNS, CDR2 SASEGT. Trimming removed 3 bases from V and 4 bases from J, with 12 bases in between. This CDR3 has 14 residues. CDR3 DNA sequence: TGTGCCAGCAGTGATTGGGGGGATGGCACTGAAGCTTTCTTT. Its protein is CASSDWGDGTEAFF.

This chain links TRBV4-2 with TRBJ1-4; D gene uncertain. CDR3 size: 16 residues. V was trimmed by 1 base and J by 7 bases, leaving 16 bases between them. Germline V gene lookup returns CDR1 LGHNA and CDR2 YNFKEQ. The chain's CDR3 is CASSQVEWESSEKLFF. CDR3 nucleotides: TGTGCCAGCAGCCAAGTAGAGTGGGAATCTAGTGAAAAACTGTTTTTT.

The chain links TRBV20-1 to TRBJ2-1; unclear D gene. Germline CDR1 DFQATT, CDR2 SNEGSKA (reference sequence). The V gene lost 4 bases and the J gene lost 1 base, with 5 bases spanning the gap. The CDR3 has 12 residues. The CDR3 region has the DNA TGCAGTGCTACATTGTCCTACAATGAGCAGTTCTTC. The encoded protein is CSATLSYNEQFF.

This clonotype has just a few counts. The chain is built from TRBV12-3 or TRBV12-4 and TRBJ2-1; 13 bases fit TRBD2. CDR3 size: 16 residues. The V segment lost 6 bases and the J segment 8 bases; nucleotides outside the gene matches: 10. CDR3: CASRPFTSGGAHEQFF. CDR3 DNA: TGTGCCAGCAGGCCTTTTACTAGCGGGGGGGCTCATGAGCAGTTCTTC.

This sequence joins TRBV29-1 and TRBJ2-1; tentatively, D is TRBD1 (6 bases). Germline CDR1 and CDR2: SQVTM and ANQGSEA. This CDR3 region has 11 residues. The V end was cut by 7 bases, the J end by 6 bases, with 10 bases between. The CDR3 nucleotides read TGCAGCGGGATACAGGGCAATGAGCAGTTCTTC. This sequence encodes CSGIQGNEQFF.

The V gene is TRBV20-1, the J gene TRBJ1-5; no reliable D call. From germline, CDR1 is DFQATT and CDR2 SNEGSKA (reference sequence). This CDR3 is built from 13 residues. The germline V and J ends were trimmed by 6 bases and 1 base, with 10 bases remaining between them. In DNA, the CDR3 is TGCAGTGCGGTCCCTTGGAGCAATCAGCCCCAGCATTTT. Translation gives CSAVPWSNQPQHF.

V usage is TRBV12-3 or TRBV12-4 and J usage is TRBJ2-5, with a weak D call TRBD1 (6 bases). V dropped 4 bases and J dropped 4 bases, with 10 bases sitting between them. The CDR3 covers 13 residues. For the CDR3, the DNA is TGTGCCAGCAGTTCCCTGGGGGCAGAGACCCAGTACTTC. This codes for CASSSLGAETQYF.

The gene calls are TRBV10-3 and TRBJ2-2; 9 positions agree with TRBD1. There are 15 residues in the CDR3. The J segment lost 3 bases and the V segment lost 6 bases, leaving 5 bases of the junction unmatched. Germline V gene sequence: CDR1 ENHRY, CDR2 SYGVKD. The CDR3 DNA sequence: TGTGCCATCAGCGGACAGGGGATTGACACCGGGGAGCTGTTTTTT. As protein: CAISGQGIDTGELFF.

The chain carries TRBV19 and TRBJ2-7, with a weak D call TRBD1 (6 bases). The V and J ends lost 5 bases and 4 bases respectively, with 12 bases between them. The CDR3 has 13 amino acids. Per the germline V gene, CDR1 is LNHDA and CDR2 is SQIVND (reference sequence). The CDR3 region is CASSFNREYEQYF. CDR3 coding DNA: TGTGCCAGTAGTTTCAACAGGGAGTACGAGCAGTACTTC.

The chain links TRBV4-2 to TRBJ2-1; TRBD2 aligns across 9 bases. CDR1 and CDR2 from the germline V gene are LGHNA and YNFKEQ. This CDR3 comprises 16 residues. The J segment lost 9 bases and the V segment lost 0 bases, leaving 9 bases of the junction unmatched. In DNA form, the CDR3 reads TGTGCCAGCAGCCAAGATCCGGGCGGGAGGGCCACTGAGCAGTTCTTC. Translated, it gives CASSQDPGGRATEQFF.

V gene TRBV10-3 combines with J gene TRBJ2-1; 16 bases align to TRBD2. V dropped 8 bases and J dropped 2; count of bases not matched to a gene: 12. Looked up from germline, CDR1 is ENHRY and CDR2 is SYGVKD. CDR3 length equals 19 residues. For the CDR3, the DNA is TGTGCCATCGGTACAGGTGCGGGACTAGCGGGGGGGGCCTACAATGAGCAGTTCTTC. Translating gives CAIGTGAGLAGGAYNEQFF.

The chain links TRBV9 to TRBJ2-5; 11 nucleotides match TRBD1. With 4 bases clipped from V and 5 bases from J, the junction kept 10 bases outside the gene matches. The CDR3 contains 16 residues. Germline V lookup: CDR1 SGDLS, CDR2 YYNGEE. CDR3 loop: CASSPPGTGGPETQYF. The CDR3 bases are TGTGCCAGCAGCCCCCCCGGGACAGGGGGTCCCGAGACCCAGTACTTC.

This clonotype was picked up many times. The CDR3 sequence: CSVRIVDTGELFF. The CDR3 DNA sequence: TGCAGCGTTCGGATCGTTGACACCGGGGAGCTGTTTTTT. The V gene is TRBV29-1, the J gene TRBJ2-2; D is unclear. The germline V gene has CDR1 SQVTM and CDR2 ANQGSEA. CDR3 length: 13 residues. With 5 bases removed from V and 3 bases from J, the gap between germline ends came to 10 bases.

This clonotype was seen more than once but under ten times. The chain joins TRBV6-5 to TRBJ1-6, with a weak D call TRBD1 (6 bases). Germline V gene sequence: CDR1 MNHEY, CDR2 SVGAGI. CDR3 length equals 17 residues. V was trimmed by 1 base and J by 10 bases, leaving 20 bases between them. The CDR3 sequence: CASSYWTVRGYGSPLHF. The DNA of the CDR3 is TGTGCCAGCAGTTACTGGACGGTCAGGGGATACGGGTCACCCCTCCACTTT.

This clonotype has a handful of counts. The chain joins TRBV6-5 to TRBJ2-7; D is perhaps TRBD2 (5 bases). V lost 5 bases and J 3 bases, leaving 5 bases between the germline ends. The CDR3 length is 11 residues. Germline V lookup: CDR1 MNHEY, CDR2 SVGAGI. The DNA of the CDR3 is TGTGCCAGCAGTGAGGGCTACGAGCAGTACTTC. Translation gives CASSEGYEQYF.

This clonotype has a handful of counts. J is TRBJ2-7 and V is TRBV14, with 7 bases that match TRBD1. Germline loops: CDR1 SGHDN, CDR2 FVKESK. The V gene end was trimmed by 0 bases and the J gene end by 5 bases; junction bases not matched to a gene: 7. This CDR3 contains 15 residues. The CDR3, as DNA: TGTGCCAGCAGCCAAGAGAGGGGGCCATCCCACGAGCAGTACTTC. As protein: CASSQERGPSHEQYF. The full variable domain, in which reference TRBV14 and TRBJ2-7 provide the parts outside the CDR3, is EAGVTQFPSHSVIEKGQTVTLRCDPISGHDNLYWYRRVMGKEIKFLLHFVKESKQDESGMPNNRFLAERTGGTYSTLKVQPAELEDSGVYFCASSQERGPSHEQYFGPGTRLTVT.

The J gene is TRBJ2-7, the V gene TRBV6-5; D call uncertain. Germline V gene data show CDR1 as MNHEY and CDR2 as SVGAGI. CDR3 length equals 14 residues. V was trimmed by 0 bases and J by 3 bases, leaving 9 bases between them. CDR3 in DNA: TGTGCCAGCAGTTACTCGAGTAGCTACTACGAGCAGTACTTC. This codes for CASSYSSSYYEQYF.

This chain connects TRBV24-1 to TRBJ2-1; 7 positions agree with TRBD1. The germline V gene encodes CDR1 KGHDR and CDR2 SFDVKD. Unmatched junction bases numbered 7, after V lost 5 bases and J lost 7 bases. The CDR3 consists of 14 residues. The DNA of the CDR3 is TGTGCCACCAGTGCCCGGGACAGAGAAAATGAGCAGTTCTTC. Protein: CATSARDRENEQFF.

The chain carries TRBV4-1 and TRBJ1-5; D is possibly TRBD1 (6 bases). CDR1 is MGHRA and CDR2 is YSYEKL in the germline V gene. The CDR3 spans 14 residues. V was cut by 1 base and J by 9 bases, with 13 bases left in between. CDR3 sequence reads: CASSQGRGAWPQHF. The CDR3 bases are TGCGCCAGCAGCCAAGGTCGGGGGGCATGGCCCCAGCATTTT.

The chain is built from TRBV4-3 and TRBJ2-7, with a weak D call TRBD2 (6 bases). The CDR3 is made up of 14 amino acids. The ends were cut back, 1 base at V and 4 bases at J, with 11 bases in the middle. CDR1 is LGHNA, CDR2 YSLEER, per germline. The CDR3 reads CASSQVGSGYEQYF. The DNA of the CDR3 is TGCGCCAGCAGCCAAGTCGGGAGTGGATACGAGCAGTACTTC.

The chain has TRBV20-1 and TRBJ2-7; 9 bases map to TRBD1. Germline CDR1 reads DFQATT; CDR2 reads SNEGSKA (reference sequence). Trimming cost V 7 bases and J 2 bases; bases outside gene matches: 3. There are 12 residues in the CDR3. CDR3 protein: CSVGQGTYEQYV. Here the CDR3 DNA reads TGCAGTGTGGGACAGGGTACCTACGAGCAGTACGTC.

The chain joins TRBV7-8 to TRBJ2-7; TRBD1 aligns across 9 bases. CDR3 size: 15 residues. Trimming at V came to 0 bases and at J to 3 bases, leaving 3 bases not matched to a gene. CDR1 and CDR2 (germline): SGHVS, FQNEAQ. In DNA, the CDR3 is TGTGCCAGCAGCTTAGCGGGGACAGGGCGCTACGAGCAGTACTTC. Its translation: CASSLAGTGRYEQYF. Together with reference TRBV7-8 and TRBJ2-7, the CDR3 gives the full variable domain: GAGVSQSPRYKVAKRGQDVALRCDPISGHVSLFWYQQALGQGPEFLTYFQNEAQLDKSGLPSDRFFAERPEGSVSTLKIQRTQQEDSAVYLCASSLAGTGRYEQYFGPGTRLTVT.

Notes on this clonotype: Germline and junction disagree at one end, which may indicate a read error. The chain is built from TRBV7-9 and TRBJ2-1; no firm D call. The CDR3 has 12 amino acids. From germline, CDR1 is SEHNR and CDR2 FQNEAQ (reference sequence). CDR3 bases: TGTGCCAGCAGCCCGGGCTACTATGAGCAGTTCTTC. This codes for CASSPGYYEQFF.

The chain recombines TRBV13 with TRBJ1-1, with D unresolved. The length of the CDR3 is 14 residues. V was clipped by 1 base and J by 1 base, with 7 bases between them. Germline lookup yields CDR1 PRHDT and CDR2 FYEKMQ (reference sequence). The CDR3 sequence: CASSLEFGNTEAFF. The CDR3, as DNA: TGTGCCAGCAGCTTAGAGTTCGGGAACACTGAAGCTTTCTTT.

This clonotype was detected a few times. CDR3 DNA sequence: TGTGCCAGCAGTCCATTAGCGGGAGTATCGGAGACCCAGTACTTC. Translation: CASSPLAGVSETQYF. The chain couples TRBV12-3 or TRBV12-4 to TRBJ2-5; 9 nucleotides line up with TRBD2. The CDR3 has 15 amino acids. V was pared by 5 bases and J by 5 bases, with 9 bases of the junction left unmatched.

The chain links TRBV13 to TRBJ2-5; 11 nucleotides align to TRBD2. This CDR3 has 16 amino acids. The germline CDR1 and CDR2 sequences are PRHDT and FYEKMQ (reference sequence). The V gene end was trimmed by 2 bases and the J gene end by 4 bases; junction bases not matched to a gene: 6. CDR3 DNA: TGTGCCAGCAGCTTAAGTAGCGGGGGGGCCGGAGAGACCCAGTACTTC. Its translation is CASSLSSGGAGETQYF.